The T cell receptor (beta chain) under discussion was sequenced for a study of molecular identifiers for immune sequencing clone quantification. Findings and limits, study-wide: For effector cells, clones above 20 RNA copies held over 97% of molecules; for naive cells, under 1%.

In preparing bulk TCR libraries, previously described methods and listed TCR primers were used. Each CDR3 protein gets one entry after TCRdb re-called the PCR reads with MiXCR. The sample lists about 640,000 distinct CDR3 sequences, about 20% seen once, with around 0.9% in the top ten. V lost 5 bases, J lost 2 bases, and 17 bases lay in between. Germline lookup yields CDR1 SGHDN and CDR2 FVKESK. This CDR3 has 16 amino acids. Naive CD8 T cells underwent sorting with the CD8+CD4-CCR7+CD45RA+ definition. This clonotype was recorded at least ten times. Its antigen is undetermined. Sequencing used naive CD8+ T cells from blood, with Jurkat cell RNA spiked in. Subset defined: FACS-sorted CD8+CD4-CCR7+CD45RA+ naive T cells. The chain links TRBV14 to TRBJ2-3; tentatively, D is TRBD1 (5 bases). The TCR sequence derives from a human donor in good health. Some libraries in this study had Jurkat cell RNA spiked in. This CDR3 reads CASSDDDSGFTDTQYF. The CDR3 DNA is TGTGCCAGCAGCGATGACGACTCAGGGTTCACAGATACGCAGTATTTT.